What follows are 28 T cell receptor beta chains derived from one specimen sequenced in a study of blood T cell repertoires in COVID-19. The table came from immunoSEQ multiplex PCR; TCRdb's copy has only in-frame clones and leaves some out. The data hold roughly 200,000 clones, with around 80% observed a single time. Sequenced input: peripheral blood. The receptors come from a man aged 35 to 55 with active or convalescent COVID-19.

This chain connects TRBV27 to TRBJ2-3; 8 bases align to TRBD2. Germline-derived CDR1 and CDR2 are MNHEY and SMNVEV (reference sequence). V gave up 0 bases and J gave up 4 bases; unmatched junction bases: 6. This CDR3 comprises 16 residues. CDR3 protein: CASSLSALAVADTQYF. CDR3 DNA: TGTGCCAGCAGTTTATCGGCACTAGCGGTCGCAGATACGCAGTATTTT.

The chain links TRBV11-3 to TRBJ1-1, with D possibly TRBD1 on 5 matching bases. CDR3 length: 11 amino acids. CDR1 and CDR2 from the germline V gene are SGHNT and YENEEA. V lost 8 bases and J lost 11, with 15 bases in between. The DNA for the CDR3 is TGTGCCAGCGGGGCCTCACTTGGGGCTTTCTTT. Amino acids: CASGASLGAFF.

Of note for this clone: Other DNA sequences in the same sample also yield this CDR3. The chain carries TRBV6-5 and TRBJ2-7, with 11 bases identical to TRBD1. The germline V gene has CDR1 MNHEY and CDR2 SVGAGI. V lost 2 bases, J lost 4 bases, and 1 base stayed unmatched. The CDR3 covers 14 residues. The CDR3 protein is CASSYGTGGYEQYF. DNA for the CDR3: TGTGCCAGCAGTTACGGGACAGGGGGATACGAGCAGTACTTC.

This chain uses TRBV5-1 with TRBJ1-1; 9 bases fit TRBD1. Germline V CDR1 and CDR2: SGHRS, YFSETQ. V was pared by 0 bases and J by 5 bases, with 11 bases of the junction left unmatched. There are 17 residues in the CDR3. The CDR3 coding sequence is TGCGCCAGCAGCTTGGAAGGATTGACAGGGGGTAGGACTGAAGCTTTCTTT. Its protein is CASSLEGLTGGRTEAFF.

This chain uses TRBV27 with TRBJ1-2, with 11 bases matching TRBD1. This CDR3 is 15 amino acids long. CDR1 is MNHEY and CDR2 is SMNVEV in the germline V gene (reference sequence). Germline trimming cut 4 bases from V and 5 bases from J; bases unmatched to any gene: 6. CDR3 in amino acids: CASSSSDRGPYGYTF. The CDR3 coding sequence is TGTGCCAGCAGTTCCTCGGACAGGGGGCCTTATGGCTACACCTTC.

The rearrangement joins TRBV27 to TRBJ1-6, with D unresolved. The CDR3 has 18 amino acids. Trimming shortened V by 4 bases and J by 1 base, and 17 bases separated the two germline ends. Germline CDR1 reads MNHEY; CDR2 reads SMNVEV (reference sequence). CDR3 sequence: CASSSGGPLRSYNSPLHF. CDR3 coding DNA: TGTGCCAGCAGTTCCGGAGGACCACTAAGGTCCTATAATTCACCCCTCCACTTT.

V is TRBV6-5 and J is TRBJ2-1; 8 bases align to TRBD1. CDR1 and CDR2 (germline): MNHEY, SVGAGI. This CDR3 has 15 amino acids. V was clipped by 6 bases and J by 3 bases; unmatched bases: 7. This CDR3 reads CASRRTGQGYNEQFF. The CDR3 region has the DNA TGTGCCAGCAGGCGAACTGGACAGGGCTACAATGAGCAGTTCTTC.

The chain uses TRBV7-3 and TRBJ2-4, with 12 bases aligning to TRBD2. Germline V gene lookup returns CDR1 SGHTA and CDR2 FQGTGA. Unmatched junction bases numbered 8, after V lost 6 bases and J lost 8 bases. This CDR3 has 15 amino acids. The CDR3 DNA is TGTGCCAGCAGTCCTAGCGGGGGGGCCCAGCACATTCAGTACTTC. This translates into CASSPSGGAQHIQYF.

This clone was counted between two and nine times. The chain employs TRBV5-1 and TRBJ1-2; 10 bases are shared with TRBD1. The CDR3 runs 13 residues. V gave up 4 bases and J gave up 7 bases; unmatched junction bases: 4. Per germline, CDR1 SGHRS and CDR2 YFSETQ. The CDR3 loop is CASSPGQGSGYTF. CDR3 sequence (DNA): TGCGCCAGCAGCCCGGGACAGGGGTCTGGCTACACCTTC.

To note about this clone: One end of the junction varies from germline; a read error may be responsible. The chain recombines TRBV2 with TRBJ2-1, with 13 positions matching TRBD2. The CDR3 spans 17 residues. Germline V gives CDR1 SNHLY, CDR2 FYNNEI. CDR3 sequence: CASTELAGGPITDEQFF. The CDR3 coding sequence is TGTGCCAGCACTGAACTAGCGGGAGGGCCAATTACCGATGAGCAGTTCTTC.

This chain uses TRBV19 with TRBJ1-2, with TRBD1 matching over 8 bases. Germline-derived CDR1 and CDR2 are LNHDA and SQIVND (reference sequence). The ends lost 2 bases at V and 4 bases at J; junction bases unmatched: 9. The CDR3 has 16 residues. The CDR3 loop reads CASSISWGQALYGYTF. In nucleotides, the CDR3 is TGTGCCAGTAGTATATCGTGGGGACAGGCCCTCTATGGCTACACCTTC.

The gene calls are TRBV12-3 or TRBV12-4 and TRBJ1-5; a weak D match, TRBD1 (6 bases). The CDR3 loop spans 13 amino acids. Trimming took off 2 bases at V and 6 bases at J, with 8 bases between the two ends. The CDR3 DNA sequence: TGTGCCAGCAGTTTATCAGGGGCTCAGCCCCAGCATTTT. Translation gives CASSLSGAQPQHF.

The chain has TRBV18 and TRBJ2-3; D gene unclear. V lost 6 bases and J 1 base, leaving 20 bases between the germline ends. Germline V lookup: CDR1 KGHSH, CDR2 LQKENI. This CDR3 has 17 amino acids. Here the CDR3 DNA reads TGTGCCAGCTCTTCAGCCCTACCCGGGTTGCGCACAGATACGCAGTATTTT. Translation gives CASSSALPGLRTDTQYF.

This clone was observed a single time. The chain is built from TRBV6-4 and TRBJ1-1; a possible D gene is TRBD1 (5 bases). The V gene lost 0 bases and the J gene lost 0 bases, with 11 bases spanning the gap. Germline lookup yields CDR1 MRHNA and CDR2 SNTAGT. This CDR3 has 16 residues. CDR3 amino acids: CASSDSSQGMNTEAFF. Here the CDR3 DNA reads TGTGCCAGCAGTGACTCGTCCCAGGGCATGAACACTGAAGCTTTCTTT.

CDR3 sequence: CASSLIPGEQPQHF. The DNA for the CDR3 is TGCGCCAGCAGCTTGATTCCAGGGGAACAGCCCCAGCATTTT. The chain is built from TRBV5-1 and TRBJ1-5; D possibly corresponds to TRBD1 (6 bases). Germline V gene lookup returns CDR1 SGHRS and CDR2 YFSETQ. The V gene lost 1 base and the J gene lost 7 bases, with 12 bases spanning the gap. The CDR3 consists of 14 residues.

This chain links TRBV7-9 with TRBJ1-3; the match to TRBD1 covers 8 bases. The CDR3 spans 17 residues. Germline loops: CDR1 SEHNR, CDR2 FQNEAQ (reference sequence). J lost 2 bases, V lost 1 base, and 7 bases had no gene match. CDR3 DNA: TGTGCCAGCAGCTTAGAACAGGGGGTTCAGACTGGAAACACCATATATTTT. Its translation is CASSLEQGVQTGNTIYF.

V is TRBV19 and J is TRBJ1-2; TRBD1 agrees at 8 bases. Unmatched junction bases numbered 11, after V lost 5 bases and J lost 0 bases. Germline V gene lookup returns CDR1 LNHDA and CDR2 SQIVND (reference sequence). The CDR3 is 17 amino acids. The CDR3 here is CASSPLVMDRANYGYTF. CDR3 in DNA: TGTGCCAGTAGTCCCCTGGTAATGGACAGGGCTAACTATGGCTACACCTTC.

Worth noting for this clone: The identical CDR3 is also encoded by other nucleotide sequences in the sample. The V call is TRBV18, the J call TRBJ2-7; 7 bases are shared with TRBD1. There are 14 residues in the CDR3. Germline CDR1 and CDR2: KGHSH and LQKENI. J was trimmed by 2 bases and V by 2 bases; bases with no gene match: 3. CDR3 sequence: CASSPRQGTYEQYF. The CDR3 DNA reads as TGTGCCAGCTCACCAAGACAGGGAACCTACGAGCAGTACTTC.

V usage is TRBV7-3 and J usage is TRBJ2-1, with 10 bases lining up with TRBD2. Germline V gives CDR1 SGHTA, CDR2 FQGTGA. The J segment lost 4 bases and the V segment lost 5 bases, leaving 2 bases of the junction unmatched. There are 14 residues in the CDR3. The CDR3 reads CASSQGLAYNEQFF. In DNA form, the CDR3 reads TGTGCCAGCAGCCAGGGACTAGCGTACAATGAGCAGTTCTTC.

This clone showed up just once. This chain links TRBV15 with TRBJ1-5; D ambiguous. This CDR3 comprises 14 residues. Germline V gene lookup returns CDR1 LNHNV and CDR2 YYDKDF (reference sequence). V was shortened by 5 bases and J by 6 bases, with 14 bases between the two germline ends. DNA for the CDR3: TGTGCCACCAGCCAACCCGAAGCGGGTCAGCCCCAGCATTTT. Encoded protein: CATSQPEAGQPQHF.

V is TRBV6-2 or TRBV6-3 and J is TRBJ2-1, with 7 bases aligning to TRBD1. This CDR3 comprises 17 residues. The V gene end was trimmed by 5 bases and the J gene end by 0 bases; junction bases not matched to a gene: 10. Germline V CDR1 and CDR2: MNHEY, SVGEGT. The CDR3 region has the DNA TGTGCCAGCAGTCCGCGGACAGGACAAAGCTCCTACAATGAGCAGTTCTTC. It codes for CASSPRTGQSSYNEQFF.

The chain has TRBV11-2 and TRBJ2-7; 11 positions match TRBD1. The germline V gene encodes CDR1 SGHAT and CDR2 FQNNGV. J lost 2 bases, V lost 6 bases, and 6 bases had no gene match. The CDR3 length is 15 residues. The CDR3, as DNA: TGTGCCAGCAGTTTCGGGACAGGGGGAACCTACGAGCAGTACTTC. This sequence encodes CASSFGTGGTYEQYF.

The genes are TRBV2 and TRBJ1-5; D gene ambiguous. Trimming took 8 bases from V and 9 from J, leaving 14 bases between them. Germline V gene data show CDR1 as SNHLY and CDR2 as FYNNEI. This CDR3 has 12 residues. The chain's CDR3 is CASDGSFPPQHF. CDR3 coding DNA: TGTGCCAGCGACGGGTCCTTTCCGCCCCAGCATTTT. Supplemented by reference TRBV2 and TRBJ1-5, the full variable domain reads EPEVTQTPSHQVTQMGQEVILRCVPISNHLYFYWYRQILGQKVEFLVSFYNNEISEKSEIFDDQFSVERPDGSNFTLKIRSTKLEDSAMYFCASDGSFPPQHFGDGTRLSIL.

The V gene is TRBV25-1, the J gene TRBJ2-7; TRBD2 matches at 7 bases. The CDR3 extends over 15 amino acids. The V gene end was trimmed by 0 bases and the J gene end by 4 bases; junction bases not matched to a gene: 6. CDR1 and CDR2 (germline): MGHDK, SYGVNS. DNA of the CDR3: TGTGCCAGCAGTGAATACAGCGGGAAATCTTACGAGCAGTACTTC. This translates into CASSEYSGKSYEQYF.

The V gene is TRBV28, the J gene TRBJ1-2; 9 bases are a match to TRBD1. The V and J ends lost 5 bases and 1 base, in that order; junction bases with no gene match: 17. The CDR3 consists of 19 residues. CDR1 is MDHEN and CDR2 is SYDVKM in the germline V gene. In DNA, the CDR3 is TGTGCCAGCAGTCTAATCTCGCCGGGACAGGGATTGGGTAACTATGGCTACACCTTC. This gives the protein CASSLISPGQGLGNYGYTF.

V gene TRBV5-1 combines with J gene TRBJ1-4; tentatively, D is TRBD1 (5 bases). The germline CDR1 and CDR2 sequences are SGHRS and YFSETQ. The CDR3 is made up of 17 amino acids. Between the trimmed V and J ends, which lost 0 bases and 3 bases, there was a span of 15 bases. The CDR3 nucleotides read TGCGCCAGCAGCTTGGGCGCGGTAAGGGGCCCTAATGAAAAACTGTTTTTT. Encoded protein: CASSLGAVRGPNEKLFF.

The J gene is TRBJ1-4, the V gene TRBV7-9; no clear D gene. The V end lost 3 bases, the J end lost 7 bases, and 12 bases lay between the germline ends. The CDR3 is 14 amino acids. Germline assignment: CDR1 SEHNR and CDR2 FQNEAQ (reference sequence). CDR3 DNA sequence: TGTGCCAGCAGCTTGGGAGGCCGCAGTGAAAAACTGTTTTTT. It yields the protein CASSLGGRSEKLFF.

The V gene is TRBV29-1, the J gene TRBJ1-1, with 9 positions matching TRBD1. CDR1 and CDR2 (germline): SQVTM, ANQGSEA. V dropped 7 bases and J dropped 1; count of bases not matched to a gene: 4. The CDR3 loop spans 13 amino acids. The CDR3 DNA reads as TGCAGCGGTCGGGGACAGGGGAACACTGAAGCTTTCTTT. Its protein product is CSGRGQGNTEAFF.